This entry concerns a single T cell receptor beta chain. Its antigen is currently unknown. This specimen comes from a study of Graves' ophthalmopathy and Graves' hyperthyroidism. Study findings and constraints: It was with 65% to 71% sensitivity and roughly 75% specificity that the model predicted ophthalmopathy progression. A 13-signature model separated ophthalmopathy from stable hyperthyroidism, reaching less than 90% sensitivity and roughly 81% specificity cross-validated.

This CDR3 spans 15 amino acids. V dropped 0 bases and J dropped 7; count of bases not matched to a gene: 6. Germline assignment: CDR1 DFQATT and CDR2 SNEGSKA (reference sequence). TCR beta CDR3 regions were amplified from RNA transcripts. RT-PCR with HTBI primers came first, then second-round multiplex PCR. TCRdb reprocessed the multiplex PCR reads via MiXCR and lists one record per CDR3 protein. Among about 220,000 distinct CDR3 sequences, roughly 21% were seen once, and the ten largest hold about 40%. Pregnancy or lactation, uncontrolled infections and other autoimmune diseases were grounds for excluding patients.

Specimen: peripheral blood. The V and J genes are TRBV20-1 and TRBJ1-6; 7 bases map to TRBD1. The sequence was obtained from a woman aged 45-59 years with Graves' ophthalmopathy. Here the CDR3 DNA reads TGCAGTGCTAGAGAGCCACTCAGGGGGAATTCACCCCTCCACTTT. This sequence encodes CSAREPLRGNSPLHF.